This TCR beta chain is from a study of shared clonotypes between healthy human individuals. Clones were sequenced by immunoSEQ multiplex PCR, and TCRdb holds only the in-frame ones, with some missing. The sample lists about 2.3 million clones, around 92% seen once, with approximately 0.4% in the top ten. The CDR3 contains 19 residues. The junction had 11 bases not matched to a gene; V was cut back by 3 bases and J by 6 bases. Germline loops: CDR1 SNHLY, CDR2 FYNNEI. The gene calls are TRBV2 and TRBJ2-1; 16 positions agree with TRBD2. This sequence originates from a man between 18 and 29 years old in good health. Some clones in this sample may be carry-over from other donors' samples. The sequencing sample was made of naive CD4+ T cells from PBMCs. The subset: CD45RA+ positively selected. The CDR3 loop reads CASSDFLGLAGGRANEQFF. In nucleotides, the CDR3 is TGTGCCAGCAGTGATTTCCTGGGACTAGCGGGAGGGAGGGCCAATGAGCAGTTCTTC.